This TCR beta chain was recorded in a study of blood T cell repertoires in COVID-19. Trimming took off 0 bases at V and 0 bases at J, with 25 bases between the two ends. The CDR3 length is 21 residues. Germline values: CDR1 LGHDT, CDR2 YNNKEL (reference sequence). The data were produced by immunoSEQ multiplex PCR, yet TCRdb's version contains in-frame clones alone and is incomplete. This sample carries about 220,000 clones, roughly 90% of them seen once, and the ten largest clones take about 15%. The material sequenced was PBMCs or T cells enriched from blood (not recorded which). The rearrangement uses TRBV3-1 (or the pseudogene TRBV3-2) and TRBJ2-3, with D hard to call. The sequence derives from a man aged 25 to 40 who had been exposed to COVID-19. CDR3: CASSQEPLGLTAITSTDTQYF. The CDR3 DNA sequence: TGTGCCAGCAGCCAAGAGCCCTTAGGTCTCACAGCTATAACTAGCACAGATACGCAGTATTTT.